This T cell receptor beta chain was obtained from a study of T-cell reconstitution after alpha-beta-depleted transplantation in children. V shed 2 bases and J 6 bases; nucleotides not matched to a gene: 3. The CDR3 runs 14 residues. Germline V gene lookup returns CDR1 DFQATT and CDR2 SNEGSKA (reference sequence). The TCRbeta library was prepared with unique molecular identifiers. TCRdb itself ran the PCR reads through MiXCR, one entry per CDR3 protein. The sample yields roughly 180,000 distinct CDR3 sequences, roughly 14% seen once. This clonotype was counted at least ten times. Sequencing was performed on PBMCs from the stem cell graft donor, taken from the stem cell graft. This rearrangement joins TRBV20-1 to TRBJ2-1; TRBD2 matches at 11 bases. This receptor was obtained from a human donor who donated a stem cell graft to a child with acute lymphoblastic leukemia. CDR3 residues: CSARRLAGGNEQFF. Written as DNA, the CDR3 is TGCAGTGCTAGAAGGCTAGCGGGAGGCAATGAGCAGTTCTTC.